Listed below are T cell receptor beta chains from one sample, sequenced in a study of T-cell reconstitution after alpha-beta-depleted transplantation in children. MiXCR, applied by TCRdb to the PCR reads, yields one record per CDR3 protein. Seen here are about 300,000 distinct CDR3 sequences, roughly 9.1% observed once, and the top ten hold approximately 7%. The sequencing here drew on PBMCs, taken before TCRalphabeta/CD19-depleted stem cell transplant. The receptor set was obtained from a boy in the first two years of life with acute myeloid leukemia, due to receive a stem cell transplant. Both conserved end residues are part of each CDR3. The D gene is left open where the match is weak. Clone size is shown for a subset of rows, as once, few, many or a class of expanded clone.

J	V	size	D	DNA	CDR3
TRBJ2-3	TRBV7-6	many	TRBD1	TGTGCCAGCAGACGAGACAGGGGAAGGACAGATACGCAGTATTTT	CASRRDRGRTDTQYF
TRBJ2-1	TRBV5-1	many	TRBD1	TGCGCCAGTTGGGACAGGACCTACAATGAGCAGTTCTTC	CASWDRTYNEQFF
TRBJ2-3	TRBV7-2	many	TRBD2	TGTGCCAGCAGCTTGGGACTAGCGGGGGGAGATACGCAGTATTTT	CASSLGLAGGDTQYF
TRBJ2-7	TRBV12-3/TRBV12-4	many	-	TGTGCCAGCAGTTTAGCCAGGCGGGGGCAGTACTTC	CASSLARRGQYF
TRBJ2-7	TRBV3-1	many	TRBD1	TGTGCCAGCAGCTGGACAGGGGACTCCTACGAGCAGTACTTC	CASSWTGDSYEQYF
TRBJ2-3	TRBV5-4	many	-	TGTGCCAGCAGCGTGCCGAGAGATACGCAGTATTTT	CASSVPRDTQYF
TRBJ2-3	TRBV10-3	many	TRBD2	TGTGCCATCAGTGACCACGGGGGGGCAGATACGCAGTATTTT	CAISDHGGADTQYF
TRBJ2-2	TRBV2	-	-	TGTGCCAGCAGTGAAAGGCTCGGACAGTTTAACACCGGGGAGCTGTTTTTT	CASSERLGQFNTGELFF
TRBJ2-5	TRBV28	many	-	TGTGCCAGCAGGGACCAAGAGACCCAGTACTTC	CASRDQETQYF
TRBJ1-2	TRBV18	-	-	TGTGCCAGCTCACCAGCACGGGGGGGCTATGGCTACACCTTC	CASSPARGGYGYTF
TRBJ1-1	TRBV7-9	many	-	TGTGCCAGCAGCTTCCTCGATGGGAACACTGAAGCTTTCTTT	CASSFLDGNTEAFF
TRBJ2-1	TRBV20-1	-	TRBD2	TGCAGTGCCCCTGGGACTAGCGGCCCCTACAATGAGCAGTTCTTC	CSAPGTSGPYNEQFF
TRBJ2-7	TRBV6-2/TRBV6-3	-	-	TGTGCCAGCAGTTACGACCCAGGTTCCTACGAGCAGTACTTC	CASSYDPGSYEQYF
TRBJ1-5	TRBV28	many	-	TGTGCCAGCAGTCCCCTCTTCGGGGGCGCGGGTCAGCCCCAGCATTTT	CASSPLFGGAGQPQHF
TRBJ1-4	TRBV12-3/TRBV12-4	-	TRBD1	TGTGCCAGCAGTCCCGGGACAGGGGGCCGAGGTGAAAAACTGTTTTTT	CASSPGTGGRGEKLFF
TRBJ1-2	TRBV10-3	many	TRBD1	TGTGCCATCAGCCCAAGGACAGGGAGTAACTATGGCTACACCTTC	CAISPRTGSNYGYTF
TRBJ2-1	TRBV19	-	TRBD1	TGTGCCAGTAGTACCGGGACAGGGGGTCGGAATGAGCAGTTCTTC	CASSTGTGGRNEQFF
TRBJ2-7	TRBV19	-	TRBD1	TGTGCCAGTAGTATCTCACCGGGACAGGCCCCTCACGAGCAGTACTTC	CASSISPGQAPHEQYF
TRBJ1-1	TRBV28	many	-	TGTGCCAGCAGTCACTTTCCCGGCAGGGTTAACACTGAAGCTTTCTTT	CASSHFPGRVNTEAFF
TRBJ2-4	TRBV29-1	many	-	TGCAGCGTTGCCAGTCCTTTAAATTTAGCCAAAAACATTCAGTACTTC	CSVASPLNLAKNIQYF
TRBJ2-1	TRBV19	few	-	TGTGCCAGTAGTGACCCGTACAATGAGCAGTTCTTC	CASSDPYNEQFF
TRBJ2-3	TRBV11-2	few	-	TGTGCCAGCAGCTTAATGAGGGGCACAGATACGCAGTATTTT	CASSLMRGTDTQYF
TRBJ2-5	TRBV29-1	many	-	TGCAGCGCCACCGGAGGCGGGATGGGGCCCCAGCACTTC	CSATGGGMGPQHF
TRBJ2-7	TRBV20-1	few	TRBD2	TGCAGTGCTAGCGGACTAGCGAAGGGCTACGAGCAGTACTTC	CSASGLAKGYEQYF
TRBJ2-7	TRBV7-9	-	TRBD2	TGTGCCAGCAAGCGGACTAGCGGCTACGAGCAGTACTTC	CASKRTSGYEQYF
TRBJ2-5	TRBV28	many	-	TGTGCCAGCAGTTTAATCTGGTCGGGAGTCATGGTCGGAGAGACCCAGTACTTC	CASSLIWSGVMVGETQYF
TRBJ2-5	TRBV20-1	many	TRBD2	TGCAGTGCTCCTCCACCTAGCGGGGGGGCCCAGGCCCAGTACTTC	CSAPPPSGGAQAQYF
TRBJ2-4	TRBV4-2	few	TRBD2	TGTGCCAGCAGCCAAGAGGCTCGCGGGGGGAGCAAAAACATTCAGTACTTC	CASSQEARGGSKNIQYF
TRBJ1-3	TRBV15	many	-	TGTGCCACCAGCAGTCCCAGGGGCTCTGGAAACACCATATATTTT	CATSSPRGSGNTIYF
TRBJ1-5	TRBV7-2	many	TRBD1	TGTGCCAGCAGCTTAATGGGACAGGGCAATCAGCCCCAGCATTTT	CASSLMGQGNQPQHF
TRBJ2-7	TRBV4-3	many	TRBD1	TGCGCCAGCAGCCAACCGGGACAGGCGTCTTACGAGCAGTACTTC	CASSQPGQASYEQYF
TRBJ2-1	TRBV27	many	TRBD2	TGTGCCAGCAGTTTCGGGACTACGACCAATGAGCAGTTCTTC	CASSFGTTTNEQFF
TRBJ2-7	TRBV6-5	-	-	TGTGCCAGCAGTTACCAGGTTTCCTACGAGCAGTACTTC	CASSYQVSYEQYF
TRBJ2-5	TRBV11-2	many	-	TGTGCCAGCAGCTTTCTCGGGCGGGGTTCGGGACAGACCCAGTACTTC	CASSFLGRGSGQTQYF
TRBJ2-3	TRBV7-2	many	TRBD2	TGTGCCAGCAGCTTACAAGCGGGAGTATGGGGTCGAAAAGATACGCAGTATTTT	CASSLQAGVWGRKDTQYF
TRBJ2-5	TRBV2	many	-	TGTGCCAGCGGAGGGGACTGGCAAGAGACCCAGTACTTC	CASGGDWQETQYF
TRBJ1-5	TRBV13	many	TRBD1	TGTGCCAGCAGCTTCGGGGGACAGGGGATCCAGCCCCAGCATTTT	CASSFGGQGIQPQHF
TRBJ2-5	TRBV5-1	many	-	TGCGCCAGCAGCTTAGCACGGCGGATCCAAGAGACCCAGTACTTC	CASSLARRIQETQYF
TRBJ2-3	TRBV2	-	TRBD1	TGTGCCAGCAGTGTGGGACAGGGGGCTGATACGCAGTATTTT	CASSVGQGADTQYF
TRBJ2-7	TRBV28	few	TRBD1	TGTGCCAGCAGTGGACAGGGGGAGTACGAGCAGTACTTC	CASSGQGEYEQYF
TRBJ2-1	TRBV7-9	many	-	TGTGCCAGCAGCTTAGATGAGCAGTTCTTC	CASSLDEQFF
TRBJ1-6	TRBV7-2	many	-	TGTGCCAGCACCCGAGACGTCTCTAATTCACCCCTCCACTTT	CASTRDVSNSPLHF
TRBJ2-4	TRBV29-1	-	TRBD1	TGCAGCTTCTCGGGACAGGGAAACATTCAGTACTTC	CSFSGQGNIQYF
TRBJ1-1	TRBV27	-	-	TGTGCCAGCAGGTTCCTAGGGGGGTACGGGACTGAAGCTTTCTTT	CASRFLGGYGTEAFF
TRBJ2-5	TRBV29-1	many	-	TGCAGCGTTGGGACAAGGGCCGCACGGACCCAGTACTTC	CSVGTRAARTQYF